This entry concerns a single TCR beta chain. The sample originates from a study of blood T cell repertoires in COVID-19. Study at large: Samples of COVID-19 (acute and convalescent) were obtained from the United States, Italy and Spain. PBMCs, B-cell-depleted T cells, or T cells were the source of the cDNA or gDNA that made up the material.

As originally analysed: From reference gene primer amplification, estimates of nucleated cell counts were derived. Here immunoSEQ multiplex PCR was the method, and the copy in TCRdb shows in-frame clones only, minus some. V and J calls and clone size are as listed in that table; D and trimming were resolved from the DNA. The table records roughly 190,000 clones, about 88% of them present only once. Trimming took 0 bases from V and 6 from J, leaving 15 bases between them. From germline, CDR1 is MNHEY and CDR2 SVGAGI. The CDR3 consists of 15 residues. The sequence was collected from a woman aged 40 to 50 who had recovered from COVID-19. The specimen sequenced was peripheral blood. The chain combines TRBV6-5 with TRBJ2-7; tentative D call: TRBD2 (5 bases). DNA of the CDR3: TGTGCCAGCAGTTACTCCGTAGGAGGCCTATGCGAGCAGTACTTC. Translated, it gives CASSYSVGGLCEQYF.